These T cell receptor beta chains were read from a single sample in a study of cytomegalovirus exposure and HLA in healthy donors. Using immunoSEQ multiplex PCR, the repertoire was profiled, and TCRdb retains in-frame clones only, with some absent. This sample has around 200,000 clones, with 88% found just once. The sequenced material came from PBMCs. All receptors derive from a young woman in good health and CMV-seronegative. Each CDR3 is given with its conserved first and last residue. Expanded clones are given a class, and other clones once, few, many or no size at all.

>TRBV11-1|once|TRBJ2-7
CASTQEKTGVAYEQYF
>TRBV10-3|-|TRBJ2-3
CAIKAGGSDTQYF
>TRBV29-1|few|TRBJ1-1
CSVSTGSSTEAFF
>TRBV7-8|-|TRBJ2-1
CASSLSFQGGYNEQFF
>TRBV5-6|few|TRBJ2-3
CASSLVGSPTDTQYF
>TRBV6-4|-|TRBJ2-1
CASSVVAGEKDEQFF
>TRBV7-2|-|TRBJ2-7
CASSLEQGARYEQYF
>TRBV15|few|TRBJ1-1
CATSRDQWRGNTEAFF
>TRBV28|-|TRBJ1-1
CASSTHSMNTEAFF
>TRBV5-6|-|TRBJ1-1
CASSFWVTGEVNTEAFF
>TRBV6-1|once|TRBJ2-1
CASSSDRVPYNEQFF
>TRBV7-6|few|TRBJ2-2
CASTLTSYPGELFF
>TRBV7-9|-|TRBJ1-1
CASKGQITEAFF